This TCR beta chain was retrieved from a study of OX40 agonist ivuxolimab in advanced cancers. Study-wide results and caveats: Among the nonresponders, some also had low normalized T-cell clonal expansion.

After removal of 5 bases from V and 0 bases from J, the junction contained 7 bases not matched to a gene. Germline lookup yields CDR1 SGHTA and CDR2 FQGNSA. CDR3 length equals 15 residues. Notes on this clone: Its antigen is unknown.

TCRdb keeps only in-frame clones here, not all; method: immunoSEQ multiplex PCR. Of just under 65,000 clones detected, 70% to 90% appear once; the ten largest clones hold about 9.1%. This receptor was identified in an adult with an advanced solid tumor such as melanoma, head and neck, liver or kidney cancer. This chain uses TRBV7-2 with TRBJ2-7; 7 nucleotides agree with TRBD1. The sample was CD4+ or CD8+ T cells sorted from blood, taken in a trial of the OX40 agonist ivuxolimab. CDR3 loop: CASSPMTGSSYEQYF. The DNA of the CDR3 is TGTGCCAGCAGCCCCATGACAGGGTCCTCCTACGAGCAGTACTTC.